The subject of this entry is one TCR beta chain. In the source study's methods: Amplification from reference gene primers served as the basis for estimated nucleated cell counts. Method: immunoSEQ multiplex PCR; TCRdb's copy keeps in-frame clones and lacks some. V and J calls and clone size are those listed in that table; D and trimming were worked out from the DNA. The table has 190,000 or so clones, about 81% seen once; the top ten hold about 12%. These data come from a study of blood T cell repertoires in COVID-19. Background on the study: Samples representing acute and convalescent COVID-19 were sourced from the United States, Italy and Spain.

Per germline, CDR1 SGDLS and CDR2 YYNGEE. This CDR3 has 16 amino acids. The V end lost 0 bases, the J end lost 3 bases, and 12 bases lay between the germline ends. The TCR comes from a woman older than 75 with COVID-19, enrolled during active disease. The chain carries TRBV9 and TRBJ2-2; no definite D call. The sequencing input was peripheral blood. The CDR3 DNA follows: TGTGCCAGCAGCGTAGCCCCCCGACAAGACACCGGGGAGCTGTTTTTT. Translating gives CASSVAPRQDTGELFF.